These T cell receptor beta chains were read from a single sample in a study of T-cell reconstitution after alpha-beta-depleted transplantation in children. TCRdb reprocessed the PCR reads via MiXCR and lists one record per CDR3 protein. The sample includes nearly 400,000 distinct CDR3 sequences, around 21% of them seen just once. Material: PBMCs from the stem cell graft donor, obtained from the stem cell graft. The origin of the receptors is a human donor who donated a stem cell graft to a child with acute myeloid leukemia. CDR3s include the opening cysteine and the closing phenylalanine or tryptophan. A D gene is named only where the DNA matches it firmly. Clone size, where shown, is once, few, many, or a class for clones that have expanded.

>.|TRBD1|TRBV24-1|16|TRBJ2-2
CATSDRDRANTGELFF
TGTGCCACCAGTGACCGAGACAGGGCGAACACCGGGGAGCTGTTTTTT
>.|.|TRBV5-1|16|TRBJ2-7
CASSLLTGRLSYEQYF
TGCGCCAGCAGCCTCCTGACGGGAAGGCTGTCATACGAGCAGTACTTC
>many|.|TRBV20-1|13|TRBJ2-3
CSARDFPTDTQYF
TGCAGTGCTAGAGACTTCCCCACAGATACGCAGTATTTT
>.|TRBD1|TRBV6-4|14|TRBJ1-2
CASRPDRDAAGYTF
TGTGCCAGCAGACCCGACAGGGACGCAGCTGGCTACACCTTC
>few|TRBD1|TRBV29-1|14|TRBJ2-7
CSVYRDRGTYEQYF
TGCAGCGTTTACCGGGACAGGGGCACCTACGAGCAGTACTTC
>few|.|TRBV24-1|13|TRBJ2-1
CATSDADRNEQFF
TGTGCCACCAGTGACGCTGACAGGAATGAGCAGTTCTTC
>few|TRBD2|TRBV11-2|15|TRBJ2-7
CASSLDGREGYEQYF
TGTGCCAGCAGCTTAGATGGGAGGGAGGGCTACGAGCAGTACTTC
>.|.|TRBV12-3/TRBV12-4|15|TRBJ2-6
CASSPGAAGANVLTF
TGTGCCAGCAGTCCAGGGGCGGCTGGGGCCAACGTCCTGACTTTC
>few|TRBD1|TRBV15|15|TRBJ2-5
CATSRARGYQETQYF
TGTGCCACCAGCAGAGCCAGGGGGTACCAAGAGACCCAGTACTTC
>.|.|TRBV27|16|TRBJ1-4
CASSLPDRYSNEKLFF
TGTGCCAGCAGTTTGCCCGACAGGTACTCGAATGAAAAACTGTTTTTT
>.|.|TRBV24-1|15|TRBJ2-2
CATSGEGTVTGELFF
TGTGCCACCAGTGGAGAAGGGACGGTCACCGGGGAGCTGTTTTTT
>.|TRBD2|TRBV27|14|TRBJ2-7
CASSFGPSGYEQYF
TGTGCCAGCAGCTTTGGTCCTAGCGGCTACGAGCAGTACTTC
>few|.|TRBV9|13|TRBJ2-1
CASSVEAGNEQFF
TGTGCCAGCAGCGTAGAAGCGGGCAATGAGCAGTTCTTC
>.|.|TRBV3-1|15|TRBJ2-7
CASSQDPRGTYEQYF
TGTGCCAGCAGCCAAGATCCACGCGGTACCTACGAGCAGTACTTC
>.|TRBD1|TRBV12-3/TRBV12-4|15|TRBJ2-7
CASRPGTGGVYEQYF
TGTGCCAGCAGACCCGGGACAGGGGGGGTATACGAGCAGTACTTC
>.|TRBD1|TRBV19|15|TRBJ2-1
CASSIKDRDVNEQFF
TGTGCCAGTAGTATAAAGGACAGGGACGTCAATGAGCAGTTCTTC
>many|TRBD1|TRBV29-1|19|TRBJ2-6
CSVEPPGTGSNSGANVLTF
TGCAGCGTTGAACCCCCCGGGACAGGGTCCAATTCTGGGGCCAACGTCCTGACTTTC
>few|.|TRBV28|13|TRBJ2-7
CASTRDPRYEQYF
TGTGCCAGCACAAGGGACCCCAGGTACGAGCAGTACTTC
>.|.|TRBV20-1|16|TRBJ2-5
CSASGQKIQEEETQYF
TGCAGTGCTAGCGGACAAAAAATACAGGAGGAAGAGACCCAGTACTTC
>.|TRBD2|TRBV4-3|18|TRBJ2-3
CASSQDGGLAGAADTQYF
TGCGCCAGCAGCCAAGATGGTGGGCTAGCGGGAGCTGCAGATACGCAGTATTTT
>.|.|TRBV24-1|14|TRBJ2-1
CATSEGSSYNEQFF
TGTGCCACCAGTGAGGGGAGCTCCTACAATGAGCAGTTCTTC
>many|TRBD2|TRBV20-1|15|TRBJ2-5
CSAREGSGKQETQYF
TGCAGTGCTAGAGAGGGTAGCGGGAAACAAGAGACCCAGTACTTC
>few|.|TRBV29-1|14|TRBJ1-1
CSVEVTGTNTEAFF
TGCAGCGTTGAAGTAACAGGGACAAACACTGAAGCTTTCTTT
>few|.|TRBV27|17|TRBJ2-1
CASSSAWGRGWTNEQFF
TGTGCCAGCAGCTCAGCATGGGGCCGGGGATGGACGAATGAGCAGTTCTTC
>.|TRBD1|TRBV27|14|TRBJ1-1
CASRRTGVGTEAFF
TGTGCCAGCAGACGAACAGGGGTTGGTACTGAAGCTTTCTTT
>.|.|TRBV12-3/TRBV12-4|17|TRBJ2-2
CASSLGGRIANTGELFF
TGTGCCAGCAGTTTAGGGGGACGGATCGCGAACACCGGGGAGCTGTTTTTT
>few|TRBD1|TRBV5-1|17|TRBJ2-2
CASSLYQGTGNTGELFF
TGCGCCAGCAGCTTGTATCAAGGGACAGGGAACACCGGGGAGCTGTTTTTT
>.|TRBD1|TRBV28|14|TRBJ2-7
CASSPTGESSEQYF
TGTGCCAGCAGTCCGACAGGGGAATCGTCCGAGCAGTACTTC
>few|.|TRBV7-7|13|TRBJ2-1
CASSPTDYNEQFF
TGTGCCAGCAGCCCGACTGACTACAATGAGCAGTTCTTC
>.|.|TRBV12-3/TRBV12-4|16|TRBJ2-3
CASSPRGGTSTDTQYF
TGTGCCAGCAGCCCGCGGGGAGGTACTAGCACAGATACGCAGTATTTT
>many|.|TRBV27|14|TRBJ1-1
CASSLQGPRAEAFF
TGTGCCAGCAGTTTACAGGGCCCCCGGGCTGAAGCTTTCTTT
>few|TRBD1|TRBV24-1|15|TRBJ2-7
CATSDPGTGRYEQYF
TGTGCCACCAGTGATCCCGGGACAGGGCGGTACGAGCAGTACTTC
>few|TRBD2|TRBV25-1|18|TRBJ2-1
CASSGLAGVPRFDNEQFF
TGTGCCAGCAGTGGTCTAGCGGGAGTCCCCCGGTTTGACAATGAGCAGTTCTTC
>few|.|TRBV12-3/TRBV12-4|15|TRBJ2-1
CASSFLAGRYNEQFF
TGTGCCAGCAGTTTTCTCGCGGGAAGGTACAATGAGCAGTTCTTC
>few|.|TRBV5-5|14|TRBJ2-7
CASSLEWGPYEQYF
TGTGCCAGCAGCTTGGAGTGGGGGCCCTACGAGCAGTACTTC